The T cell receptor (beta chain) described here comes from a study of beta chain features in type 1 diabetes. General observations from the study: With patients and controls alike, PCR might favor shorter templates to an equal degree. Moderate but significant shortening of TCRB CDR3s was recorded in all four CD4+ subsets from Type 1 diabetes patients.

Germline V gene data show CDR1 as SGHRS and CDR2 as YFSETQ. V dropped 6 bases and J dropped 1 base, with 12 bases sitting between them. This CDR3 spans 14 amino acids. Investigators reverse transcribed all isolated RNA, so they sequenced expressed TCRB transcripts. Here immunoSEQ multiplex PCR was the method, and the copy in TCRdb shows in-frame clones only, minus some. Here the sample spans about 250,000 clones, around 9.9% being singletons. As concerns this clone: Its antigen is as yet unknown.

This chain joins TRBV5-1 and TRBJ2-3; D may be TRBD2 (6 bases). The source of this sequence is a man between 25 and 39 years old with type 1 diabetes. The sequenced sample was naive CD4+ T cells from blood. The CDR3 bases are TGCGCCAGCAACGCGGGACTTGGCACAGATACGCAGTATTTT. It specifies CASNAGLGTDTQYF. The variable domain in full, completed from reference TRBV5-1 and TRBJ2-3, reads KAGVTQTPRYLIKTRGQQVTLSCSPISGHRSVSWYQQTPGQGLQFLFEYFSETQRNKGNFPGRFSGRQFSNSRSEMNVSTLELGDSALYLCASNAGLGTDTQYFGPGTRLTVL.